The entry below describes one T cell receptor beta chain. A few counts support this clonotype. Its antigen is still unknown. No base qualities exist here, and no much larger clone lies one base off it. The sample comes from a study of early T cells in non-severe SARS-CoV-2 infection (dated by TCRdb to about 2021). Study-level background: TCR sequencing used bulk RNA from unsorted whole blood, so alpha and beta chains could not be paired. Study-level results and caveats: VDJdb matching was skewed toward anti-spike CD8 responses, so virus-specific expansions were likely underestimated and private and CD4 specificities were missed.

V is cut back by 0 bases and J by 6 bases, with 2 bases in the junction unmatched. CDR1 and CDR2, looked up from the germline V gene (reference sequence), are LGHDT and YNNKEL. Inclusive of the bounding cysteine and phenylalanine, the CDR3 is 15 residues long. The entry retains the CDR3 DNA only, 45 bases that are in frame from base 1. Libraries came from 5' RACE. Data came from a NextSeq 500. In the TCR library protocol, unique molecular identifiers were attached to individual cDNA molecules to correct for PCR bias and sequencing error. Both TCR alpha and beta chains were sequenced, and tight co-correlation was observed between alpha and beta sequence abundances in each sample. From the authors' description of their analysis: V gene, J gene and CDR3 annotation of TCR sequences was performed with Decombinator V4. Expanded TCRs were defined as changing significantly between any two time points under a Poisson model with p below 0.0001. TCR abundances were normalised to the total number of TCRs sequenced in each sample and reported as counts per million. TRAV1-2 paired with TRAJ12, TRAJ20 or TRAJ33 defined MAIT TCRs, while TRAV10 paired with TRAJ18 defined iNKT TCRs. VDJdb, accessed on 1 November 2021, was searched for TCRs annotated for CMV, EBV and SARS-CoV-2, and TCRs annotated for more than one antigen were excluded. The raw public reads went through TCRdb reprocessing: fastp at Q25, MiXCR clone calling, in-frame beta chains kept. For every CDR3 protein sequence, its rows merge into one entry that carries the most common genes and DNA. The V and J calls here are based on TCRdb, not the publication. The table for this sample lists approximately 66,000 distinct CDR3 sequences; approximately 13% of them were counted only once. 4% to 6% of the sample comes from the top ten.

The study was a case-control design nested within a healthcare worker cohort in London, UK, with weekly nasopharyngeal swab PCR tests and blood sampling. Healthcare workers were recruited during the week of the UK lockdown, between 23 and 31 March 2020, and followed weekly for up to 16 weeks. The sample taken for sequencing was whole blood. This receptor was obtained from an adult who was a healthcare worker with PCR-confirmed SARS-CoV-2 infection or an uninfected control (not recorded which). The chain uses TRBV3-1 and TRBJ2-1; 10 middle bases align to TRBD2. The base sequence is TGTGCCAGCAGCCAAGAACTAGCGGGATCCAATGAGCAGTTCTTC. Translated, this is CASSQELAGSNEQFF.